Reported below is one TCR beta chain. Generated by immunoSEQ multiplex PCR, the TCRdb table keeps only in-frame clones and is missing some. The sample lists about 93,000 clones; about 95% were seen once. The data are from a study of technical replicates of blood from a few donors. Germline assignment: CDR1 SGHVS and CDR2 FNYEAQ. The length of the CDR3 is 17 residues. V was clipped by 1 base and J by 0 bases; unmatched bases: 4. This TCR was sampled from a human donor in good health. J is TRBJ1-5 and V is TRBV7-6, with TRBD1 identical over 9 bases. Sequencing was performed on T cells isolated from PBMCs. The CDR3 DNA reads TGTGCCAGCAGCTTAGGCGGGACAGGGTATAGCAATCAGCCCCAGCATTTT. This codes for CASSLGGTGYSNQPQHF.